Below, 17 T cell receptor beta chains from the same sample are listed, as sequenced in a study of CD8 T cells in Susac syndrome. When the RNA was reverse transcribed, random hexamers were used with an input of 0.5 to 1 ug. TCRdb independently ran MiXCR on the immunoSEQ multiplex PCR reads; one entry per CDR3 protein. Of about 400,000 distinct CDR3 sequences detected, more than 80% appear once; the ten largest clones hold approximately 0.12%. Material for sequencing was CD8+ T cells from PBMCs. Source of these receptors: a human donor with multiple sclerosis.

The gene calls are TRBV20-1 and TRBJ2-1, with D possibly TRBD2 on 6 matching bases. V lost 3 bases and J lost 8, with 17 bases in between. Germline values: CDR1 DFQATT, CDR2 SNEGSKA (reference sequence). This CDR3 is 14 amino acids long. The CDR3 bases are TGCAGTGCTAGGGGACTTTTCCTAGGCGATGAGCAGTTCTTC. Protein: CSARGLFLGDEQFF.

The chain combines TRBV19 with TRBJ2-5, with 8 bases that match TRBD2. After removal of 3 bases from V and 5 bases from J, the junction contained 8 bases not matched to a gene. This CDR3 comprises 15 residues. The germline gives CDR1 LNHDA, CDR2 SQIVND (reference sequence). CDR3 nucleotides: TGTGCCAGTAGTATCTCCGGGGGGGTGAGGGAGACCCAGTACTTC. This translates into CASSISGGVRETQYF.

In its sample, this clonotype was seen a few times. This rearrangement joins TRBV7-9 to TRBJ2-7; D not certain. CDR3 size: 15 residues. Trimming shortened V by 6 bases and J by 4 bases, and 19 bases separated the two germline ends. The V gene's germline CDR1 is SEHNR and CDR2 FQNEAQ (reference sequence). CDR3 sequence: CASRKSGQKTYEQYF. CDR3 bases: TGTGCCAGCAGAAAAAGTGGTCAAAAGACTTACGAGCAGTACTTC.

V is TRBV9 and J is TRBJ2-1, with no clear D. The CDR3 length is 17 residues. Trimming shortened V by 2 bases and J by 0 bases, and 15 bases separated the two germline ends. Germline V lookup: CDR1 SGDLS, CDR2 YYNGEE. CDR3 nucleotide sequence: TGTGCCAGCAGCGTTCTGGACGGGCCAAGCTCCTACAATGAGCAGTTCTTC. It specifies CASSVLDGPSSYNEQFF.

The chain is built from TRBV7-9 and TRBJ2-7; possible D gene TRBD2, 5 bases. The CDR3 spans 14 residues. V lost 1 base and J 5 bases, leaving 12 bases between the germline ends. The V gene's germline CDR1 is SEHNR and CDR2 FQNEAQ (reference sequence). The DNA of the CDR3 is TGTGCCAGCAGCTTAGGGTCGGGGATGGACGAGCAGTACTTC. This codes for CASSLGSGMDEQYF.

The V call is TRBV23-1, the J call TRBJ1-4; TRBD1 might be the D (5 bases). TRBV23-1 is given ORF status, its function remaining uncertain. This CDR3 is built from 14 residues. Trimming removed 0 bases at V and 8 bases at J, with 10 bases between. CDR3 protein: CASSQSRVGEKLFF. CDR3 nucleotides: TGCGCCAGCAGTCAATCCAGGGTCGGAGAAAAACTGTTTTTT.

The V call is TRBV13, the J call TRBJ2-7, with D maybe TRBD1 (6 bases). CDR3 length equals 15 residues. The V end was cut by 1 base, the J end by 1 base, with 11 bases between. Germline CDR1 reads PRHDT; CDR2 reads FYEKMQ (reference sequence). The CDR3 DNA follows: TGTGCCAGCAGCTTAGACCAGGGGAAGTCCTACGAGCAGTACTTC. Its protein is CASSLDQGKSYEQYF.

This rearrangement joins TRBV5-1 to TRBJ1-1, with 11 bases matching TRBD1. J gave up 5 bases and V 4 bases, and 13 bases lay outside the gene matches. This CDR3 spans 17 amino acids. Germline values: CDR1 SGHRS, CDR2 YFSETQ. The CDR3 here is CASSPIGQGAVWTEAFF. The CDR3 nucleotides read TGCGCCAGCAGCCCTATTGGACAGGGGGCGGTTTGGACTGAAGCTTTCTTT.

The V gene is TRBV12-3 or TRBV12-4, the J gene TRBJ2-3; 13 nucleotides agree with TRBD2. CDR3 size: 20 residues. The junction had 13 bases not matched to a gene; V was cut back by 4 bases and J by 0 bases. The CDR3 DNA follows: TGTGCCAGCAGTTCGGGACTAGCGGGACCGTTTGCCGCTAGCACAGATACGCAGTATTTT. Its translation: CASSSGLAGPFAASTDTQYF.

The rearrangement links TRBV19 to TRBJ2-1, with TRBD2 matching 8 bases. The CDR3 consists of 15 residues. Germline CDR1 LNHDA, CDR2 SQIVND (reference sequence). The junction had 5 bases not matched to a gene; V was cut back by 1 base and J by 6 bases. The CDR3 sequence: CASSIAGGPTNEQFF. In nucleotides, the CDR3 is TGTGCCAGTAGTATAGCGGGGGGGCCTACCAATGAGCAGTTCTTC.

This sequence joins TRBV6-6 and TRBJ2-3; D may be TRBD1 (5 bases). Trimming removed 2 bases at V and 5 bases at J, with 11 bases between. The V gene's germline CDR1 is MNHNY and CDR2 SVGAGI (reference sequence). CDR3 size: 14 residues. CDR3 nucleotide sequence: TGTGCCAGCAGTTACGGGCAGGGTGGAGATACGCAGTATTTT. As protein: CASSYGQGGDTQYF.

DNA of the CDR3: TGCAGTGCTAGAGACCCAGTAGCGAGGGGGAAAAATCAGCCCCAGCATTTT. It translates to CSARDPVARGKNQPQHF. The chain combines TRBV20-1 with TRBJ1-5, with D possibly matching TRBD1 (6 bases). From germline, CDR1 is DFQATT and CDR2 SNEGSKA (reference sequence). CDR3 size: 17 residues. Trimming removed 0 bases from V and 4 bases from J, with 19 bases in between.

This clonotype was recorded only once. The CDR3, as DNA: TGCGCCAGCAGCCAAGATCCAGATGAGCAGTTCTTC. Protein: CASSQDPDEQFF. V is TRBV4-1 and J is TRBJ2-1; D is uncertain. CDR3 length equals 12 residues. Trimming removed 0 bases at V and 8 bases at J, with 5 bases between. Germline V CDR1 and CDR2: MGHRA, YSYEKL.

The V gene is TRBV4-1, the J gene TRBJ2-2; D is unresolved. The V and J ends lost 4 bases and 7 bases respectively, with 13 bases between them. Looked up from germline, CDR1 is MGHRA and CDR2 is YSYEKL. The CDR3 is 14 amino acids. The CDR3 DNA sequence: TGCGCCAGCAGCCCCTCACCAAAGGGCGGGGAGCTGTTTTTT. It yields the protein CASSPSPKGGELFF.

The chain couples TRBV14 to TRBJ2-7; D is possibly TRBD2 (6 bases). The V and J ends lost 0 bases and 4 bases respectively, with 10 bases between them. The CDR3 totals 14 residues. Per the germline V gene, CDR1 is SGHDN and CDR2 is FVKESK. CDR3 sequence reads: CASSQDPAGYEQYF. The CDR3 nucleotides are TGTGCCAGCAGCCAAGATCCCGCGGGGTACGAGCAGTACTTC.

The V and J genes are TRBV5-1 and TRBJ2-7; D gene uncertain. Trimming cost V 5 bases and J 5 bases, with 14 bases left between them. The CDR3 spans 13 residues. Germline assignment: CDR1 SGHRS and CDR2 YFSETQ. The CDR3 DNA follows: TGCGCCAGCAGACCGACGGGTAGAAACGAGCAGTACTTC. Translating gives CASRPTGRNEQYF.

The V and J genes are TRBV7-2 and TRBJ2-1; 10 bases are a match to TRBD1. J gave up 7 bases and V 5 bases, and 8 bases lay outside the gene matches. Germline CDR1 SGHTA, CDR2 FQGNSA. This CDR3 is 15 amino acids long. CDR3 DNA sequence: TGTGCCAGCAGCCCCGGGACAGGGGTTGAAAATGAGCAGTTCTTC. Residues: CASSPGTGVENEQFF.